This T cell receptor beta chain was sequenced for a study of T cell repertoires in cytomegalovirus infection (dated by TCRdb to about 2019). Some background on the complete study: Peptide stimulations targeted recently identified HLA-C-restricted CMV epitopes, whose presentation resists viral immunomodulation, together with well-studied HLA-B-restricted epitopes. Donor HLA type was relevant to the analysis, as public TCR beta signatures indicated carriage of CMV infection together with the matching HLA type.

Overall study results and their limits: Cumulative frequency of public TCR beta family members discriminated carriers of CMV infection plus the relevant HLA type in this cohort and an independent approximately 350-donor cohort. The ex vivo response was dominated by HLA-C-restricted CMV-specific TCR beta clonotypes, which also provided the single most frequent clonotype in two of eight donors.

Its CDR3 holds 13 amino acids, cysteine through phenylalanine. The sequence is cut down to CDR3 DNA, 39 bases in frame from base 1. CDR1 SGHNT and CDR2 YYREEE are derived from the germline V gene (reference sequence). Between the V and J ends, shortened by 1 base and 0 bases respectively, the junction contains 5 bases. Sequencing used an Illumina HiSeq 1500. TCRdb reanalyzed the raw reads on its own, using fastp at Q25 for trimming and MiXCR for clone calling, and kept in-frame beta chains. Every distinct CDR3 protein forms one entry, paired with its most common genes and DNA. The sample table shows some 800,000 distinct CDR3 sequences, and 30% to 35% are seen once. The ten largest make up over 10% of the sample. The intended sense of this specimen's treatment or condition label: in vitro stimulation with specific CMV peptide epitopes to enrich CMV-specific T cells. On this clonotype itself: Its target antigen remains unknown. There are no base qualities to consult, and no much larger clone falls within one base.

The starting material was cultured CD8+ T cells from PBMCs, obtained from culture after CMV antigen stimulation. The source is a human donor in good health (CMV status not recorded). Some clones in this sample may be carry-over from other donors' samples. Recombination joined TRBV5-4 with TRBJ2-7; too little of a D gene remains to name it. The CDR3 in this case is CASSLLDSYEQYF. The nucleotide sequence is TGTGCCAGCAGCTTGCTCGACTCCTACGAGCAGTACTTC.